This T cell receptor (beta chain) was profiled in a study of shared clonotypes between healthy human individuals (TCRdb year 2020). Broadly, across the study: The cohort included a few men and a couple of women between 18 and 49 years of age. For each donor, CD4 naive and CD4 memory were each run on three plates, CD8 naive on two plates, and CD8 memory on one plate. To estimate repertoire size and how much clonotype sharing occurs between individuals, the study deeply sequenced the blood TCR repertoires of a handful of healthy adults. To increase sequencing depth and limit assay-specific biases, TCR repertoire library preparation and sequencing were carried out by different laboratories using diverse techniques. Per donor, leukapheresis produced somewhere between about 0.94 and 10 billion PBMCs. General findings and caveats noted by the study authors: Only blood was sampled, and tissue TCR repertoires likely differ from those in blood. Sharing across a few donors was observed for roughly 5.4% of naive CD4, about 4% of naive CD8, 2.3% of memory CD4, and roughly 0.4% of memory CD8 clonotypes. The genetic and exposure-history diversity represented was limited by the small number of donors. Rarefaction of sorted-subset datasets indicated incomplete sequencing despite the large sequencing depth. Compared with non-shared clonotypes, the clonotypes found in all four sorted-subset donors had higher generation probabilities. Pairwise subsampling led to the expectation that sequencing depth would affect the degree of clonotype sharing among donors. Estimated clonotype richness was generally larger for naive than for memory subsets.

The donors were healthy, HIV-negative adults who had no recently reported acute infections or vaccinations. Only Caucasian adults living in Nashville, Tennessee, USA were represented among the donors. CD4+ T cells were enriched by magnetic negative selection; naive cells were then positively selected on CD45RA, and the negative fraction formed the memory subset. After blood collection by leukapheresis, PBMCs were isolated using Ficoll-Histopaque density gradient centrifugation and then cryopreserved in the vapor phase of liquid nitrogen. Analytical flow cytometry was used to check the purity and quantity of each magnetically sorted T cell population. From each sorted fraction, genomic DNA was isolated and quantified by UV absorbance on a Nanodrop 2000c. Details on this clone: Its recognized antigen is unknown. Base qualities are not recorded, but no much larger clone differs from it by a single base.

The CDR3, from cysteine to phenylalanine, totals 15 residues. Only the CDR3 DNA stays, 45 bases, in frame from base 1. V is pared back by 4 bases and J by 4 bases, with 16 bases lying between the germline termini. The germline V gene provides CDR1 MNHEY and CDR2 SVGAGI. TCR CDR3 regions were amplified from genomic DNA by multiplex PCR using the deep immunoSEQ assay. Genomic DNA extracted from each cell subset was distributed evenly over all wells of several immunoSEQ 96-well plates, and each plate served as one replicate. For sorted subsets, each replicate PCR was loaded with around 220 ng genomic DNA, equivalent to 25,000 to 35,000 T cell genomes. Purified libraries were measured with a Qubit 3.0 fluorometer, size-checked on a Bioanalyzer 2100, and measured again with the KAPA Library Quantification kit. Each immunoSEQ 96-well plate was sequenced on its own single-read 150-cycle Illumina NextSeq 550 flow cell. Regarding the original processing steps: Because the immunoSEQ output included only junctional sequences and no quality scores, the filtering could not be the same as the filtering used for full-length reads. Sequences were annotated with PyIR, a Python wrapper for IgBLAST v1.9, using IMGT germline references to assign V/J genes and CDR3. Reads were filtered out if the reads had weak V/J assignments (E-value above 1e-6), no CDR3, stop codons, out-of-frame junctions, or ambiguous translated residues. V3J clonotypes were defined by identical inferred V gene, J gene, and CDR3 amino acid sequence. The percentage overlap between two repertoires was calculated by dividing the number of shared unique clonotypes by the size of the smaller repertoire. Three approaches were used to assess repertoire richness: RTK rarefaction, the Chao1 estimator, and Recon v2.1 estimates of unobserved clonotypes. Generation probabilities for all TCRbeta clonotypes obtained by the gDNA method from a handful of donors were computed using OLGA. This immuneACCESS table, as held by TCRdb, lists in-frame sequences with V and J called but not all clones. Of the missing ones, under half trace to an unresolved V gene in checked studies; the others have no known cause. V and J calls and clone size are copied from that table; D and trimming were computed from the DNA. This sample comprises approximately 1.5 million clones, about 98.5% of them detected only once. The top ten constitute approximately 0.4% of the sample.

Sequencing was performed on naive CD4+ T cells sorted from blood. Sample cell subset or site, as interpreted from the label and publication: CD45RA+ positively selected. This sequence was found in a man aged 25 to 40 in good health. Here the chain combines TRBV6-5 and TRBJ1-2, with the D segment identity uncertain. The nucleotide sequence reads TGTGCCAGCAGTTCGCCGGGTCAGTCTATCTATGGCTACACCTTC. Translated, it gives CASSSPGQSIYGYTF.